This T cell receptor beta chain was found in a study of immune evolution from preneoplasia to lung adenocarcinoma. This CDR3 has 14 amino acids. Trimming pared 4 bases from V and 7 bases from J, leaving 16 bases between. Germline lookup yields CDR1 SEHNR and CDR2 FQNEAQ (reference sequence). A word on this clone: Its antigen is currently unknown.

General observations from the study: Top clone share appeared to fall from AAH through AIS, MIA, adenocarcinoma. Normal lung had highest clonality; later lesions appeared denser, more diverse.

Each case's diagnosis was confirmed by two pathologists on H&E. Sequencing was performed with immunoSEQ multiplex PCR; in TCRdb, only in-frame clones are kept and a portion is missing. The sample has some 3,900 clones, roughly 80% seen once. This TCR was recovered from a person aged 65 to 85 with lung adenocarcinoma. V and J are TRBV7-9 and TRBJ1-2, with a weak D call TRBD1 (6 bases). Sequencing used FFPE adjacent normal lung tissue. CDR3 residues: CASSSSGAGLGYTF. The CDR3 DNA follows: TGTGCCAGCAGCTCCTCGGGGGCCGGACTTGGCTACACCTTC.